Listed below are T cell receptor beta chains from one sample, sequenced in a study of T cell responses to AZD1222 COVID-19 vaccine. Using immunoSEQ multiplex PCR, the repertoire was profiled, and TCRdb retains in-frame clones only, with some absent. The sample carries about 140,000 clones, nearly 95% recorded once. The sequencing used peripheral blood, collected on day 0 of AZD1222 vaccination. The receptors were gathered from an adult in good health. CDR3s include the opening cysteine and the closing phenylalanine or tryptophan. A D gene is named only where the DNA matches it firmly. Not all rows give a size; the values are once, few, many and, for expanded clones, a class.

j_gene	d_gene	abundance	v_gene	CDR3nt	CDR3aa
TRBJ1-4	-	-	TRBV30	TGTGCCTGGGCCGGGACCCCAGGCGAAAAACTGTTTTTT	CAWAGTPGEKLFF
TRBJ2-2	-	-	TRBV19	TGTGCCAGTAGTATAGGGGTCAAGGGTGCGAACACCGGGGAGCTGTTTTTT	CASSIGVKGANTGELFF
TRBJ2-3	-	-	TRBV6-6	TGTGCCAGCAGTTATCAGTCGAACACAGATACGCAGTATTTT	CASSYQSNTDTQYF
TRBJ2-3	-	-	TRBV12-3/TRBV12-4	TGTGCCAGCAGTTTAATCACAGATACGCAGTATTTT	CASSLITDTQYF
TRBJ1-1	-	-	TRBV2	TGTGCCAGCAATCTAGCAGGGAACACTGAAGCTTTCTTT	CASNLAGNTEAFF
TRBJ2-3	-	-	TRBV19	TGTGCCAGTAGGGCACAGGGGCGGGGAACAGATACGCAGTATTTT	CASRAQGRGTDTQYF
TRBJ1-5	-	-	TRBV14	TGTGCCAGCAGCCAAGGTATGGGCGGCAATCAGCCCCAGCATTTT	CASSQGMGGNQPQHF
TRBJ2-5	-	-	TRBV9	TGTGCCAGCAGCGTACTGACGGACGGCGCCGCGGCCCAGTACTTC	CASSVLTDGAAAQYF
TRBJ1-1	-	-	TRBV18	TGTGCCAGCTCACCCACCTTGCGGGGGAGAAACGCTGAAGCTTTCTTT	CASSPTLRGRNAEAFF
TRBJ1-1	-	-	TRBV6-2/TRBV6-3	TGTGCCAGCAGTTCCACAGGGAGGAACACTGAAGCTTTCTTT	CASSSTGRNTEAFF
TRBJ2-1	TRBD1	-	TRBV18	TGTGCCAGCTCACCACGGGGGGACAGGGAGAACAATGAGCAGTTCTTC	CASSPRGDRENNEQFF
TRBJ1-2	-	-	TRBV18	TGTGCCAGCTCACCTCCTAGCCTCGGGGGGGAAGGCTACACCTTC	CASSPPSLGGEGYTF
TRBJ1-4	TRBD1	-	TRBV5-4	TGTGCCAGCAGCCCCGGGACAGATAATGAAAAACTGTTTTTT	CASSPGTDNEKLFF
TRBJ1-4	-	-	TRBV2	TGTGCCAGCAACTGGAACCCAGGCCCAACTAATGAAAAACTGTTTTTT	CASNWNPGPTNEKLFF
TRBJ2-4	-	once	TRBV6-5	TGTGCCAGCACAGTGGTCAAGGAGGAAAACATTCAGTACTTC	CASTVVKEENIQYF
TRBJ1-2	TRBD1	-	TRBV19	TGTGCCAGTAGTATGGAAGGACCCTTCACAGGGGGCCGCTATGGCTACACCTTC	CASSMEGPFTGGRYGYTF
TRBJ1-6	-	-	TRBV19	TGTGCCACCAATAACGGTGCTCAAAGCTATAATTCACCCCTCCACTTT	CATNNGAQSYNSPLHF
TRBJ2-5	TRBD2	-	TRBV3-1/TRBV3-2	TGTGCCAGCAGCCGACTAGCGGGAGTGCGAGAGACCCAGTACTTC	CASSRLAGVRETQYF
TRBJ2-5	TRBD1	-	TRBV11-2	TGTGCCAGCAGCGTATGGACAGGGGAGACCCAGTACTTC	CASSVWTGETQYF
TRBJ1-2	-	-	TRBV21-1	TGTGCCAGCCTAAACGGGGTCAGGGGTTATGGCTACACCTTC	CASLNGVRGYGYTF
TRBJ1-2	-	-	TRBV9	TGTGCCAGCAGCGGGTCCCGGGAGGTCACCGAAACTAACTATGGCTACACCTTC	CASSGSREVTETNYGYTF
TRBJ1-6	TRBD1	-	TRBV10-1	TGCGCCAGCAGGGGACAGATCCCTATTTTAATCAATTCACCCCTCCACTTT	CASRGQIPILINSPLHF
TRBJ2-5	TRBD2	-	TRBV7-3	TGTGCCAGCAGCTTGACTCCGACTAGCGGGGTAAAGACCCAGTACTTC	CASSLTPTSGVKTQYF
TRBJ2-2	TRBD2	-	TRBV9	TGTGCCAGCAGCTTCGCCGGGACTAGCACGAGGACCGGGGAGCTGTTTTTT	CASSFAGTSTRTGELFF
TRBJ2-5	TRBD1	-	TRBV18	TGTGCCAGCTCCGGCACAGGGGTCGGGGAGACCCAGTACTTC	CASSGTGVGETQYF
TRBJ1-6	-	-	TRBV9	TGTGCCAGCAGCGTAGAACAATATAATTCACCCCTCCACTTT	CASSVEQYNSPLHF
TRBJ1-4	-	-	TRBV15	TGTGCCACCAGCAGGAGGGAAAAACTGTTTTTT	CATSRREKLFF
TRBJ2-2	-	-	TRBV27	TGTGCCAGCAGCCCAATACGGGGGGCTGGCACCGGGGAGCTGTTTTTT	CASSPIRGAGTGELFF
TRBJ1-5	-	-	TRBV10-3	TGTGCCATCAGCCAGGAACAGCCCCAGCATTTT	CAISQEQPQHF
TRBJ2-7	-	-	TRBV5-5	TGTGCCAGCAGCTTGTCTCCGCCGAGGTCCTACGAGCAGTACTTC	CASSLSPPRSYEQYF
TRBJ2-5	-	-	TRBV7-9	TGTGCCAGCAGCGCAGATATGTACCAAGAGACCCAGTACTTC	CASSADMYQETQYF
TRBJ2-7	TRBD2	-	TRBV5-1	TGCGCCAGCAGCTTGGGAGGCGGGAGCTCCTACGAGCAGTACTTC	CASSLGGGSSYEQYF
TRBJ1-6	TRBD1	-	TRBV7-3	TGTGCCAGCAGCTTGGGACAGGGGGCTGATTCACCCCTCCACTTT	CASSLGQGADSPLHF
TRBJ2-1	-	-	TRBV2	TGTGCCAGCAGTGAAGCGCTTCCCTCAAATGAGCAGTTCTTC	CASSEALPSNEQFF
TRBJ2-1	TRBD2	-	TRBV10-2	TGCGCCAGCAGCTCCGGGACTAGCGGGGCCAATGAGCAGTTCTTC	CASSSGTSGANEQFF